The 25 T cell receptor beta chains below all came from one sample that was sequenced in a study of blood T cell repertoires in COVID-19. Profiling relied on immunoSEQ multiplex PCR, and the TCRdb table lists in-frame clones only, not all of them. The sample yields fewer than 300,000 clones, 88% seen once. Sequencing used peripheral blood. The receptors were sampled from a man aged 60-69 years who had recovered from COVID-19.

The chain recombines TRBV7-2 with TRBJ2-5; 8 positions match TRBD2. The CDR3 covers 14 residues. V gave up 5 bases and J gave up 2 bases; unmatched junction bases: 4. CDR1 is SGHTA and CDR2 is FQGNSA in the germline V gene. CDR3 nucleotide sequence: TGTGCCAGCAGCCCCCGACTAGCGCAAGAGACCCAGTACTTC. Amino acids: CASSPRLAQETQYF.

The V and J genes are TRBV19 and TRBJ1-2; TRBD1 is a possible D gene (5 bases). Germline V gene lookup returns CDR1 LNHDA and CDR2 SQIVND (reference sequence). The CDR3 runs to 13 residues. V lost 3 bases and J 4 bases, leaving 9 bases between the germline ends. The CDR3: CASSIQGGYGYTF. The CDR3 region has the DNA TGTGCCAGTAGTATTCAGGGAGGCTATGGCTACACCTTC.

The chain carries TRBV2 and TRBJ2-3, with 8 bases identical to TRBD1. The CDR3 is 15 amino acids. J gave up 1 base and V 6 bases, and 6 bases lay outside the gene matches. CDR1 and CDR2 (germline): SNHLY, FYNNEI. CDR3 sequence: CASRRTGQGTDTQYF. In DNA, the CDR3 is TGTGCCAGCAGAAGGACAGGGCAGGGCACAGATACGCAGTATTTT.

The rearrangement links TRBV7-9 to TRBJ1-6; TRBD1 is a possible D gene (6 bases). Germline CDR1 and CDR2: SEHNR and FQNEAQ (reference sequence). V dropped 3 bases and J dropped 7 bases, with 16 bases sitting between them. The CDR3 consists of 16 residues. The CDR3 loop is CASSLSGAGENSPLHF. CDR3 bases: TGTGCCAGCAGCTTGTCTGGCGCAGGGGAGAATTCACCCCTCCACTTT.

The gene calls are TRBV3-1 (or the pseudogene TRBV3-2) and TRBJ2-6; no clear D gene. CDR1 is LGHDT and CDR2 is YNNKEL in the germline V gene (reference sequence). The CDR3 has 14 residues. The V gene lost 4 bases and the J gene lost 0 bases, with 4 bases spanning the gap. The CDR3 region has the DNA TGTGCCAGCAGCCCGGGCTCTGGGGCCAACGTCCTGACTTTC. Translated: CASSPGSGANVLTF.

Regarding this clone: Sequence at one end of the junction differs from germline and may be a read error. The gene calls are TRBV18 and TRBJ1-6, with TRBD1 identical over 10 bases. The CDR3 totals 16 residues. CDR1 is KGHSH, CDR2 LQKENI, per germline. As DNA, the CDR3 is TGTGCCAGCTCACCGCTGACAGGGGGCTATCATTCACCCCTCCACTTT. Translation: CASSPLTGGYHSPLHF. Together with reference TRBV18 and TRBJ1-6, the CDR3 gives the full variable domain: NAGVMQNPRHLVRRRGQEARLRCSPMKGHSHVYWYRQLPEEGLKFMVYLQKENIIDESGMPKERFSAEFPKEGPSILRIQQVVRGDSAAYFCASSPLTGGYHSPLHFGNGTRLTVT.

The gene calls are TRBV7-6 and TRBJ2-7; the D gene is possibly TRBD1 (6 bases). The CDR3 totals 14 residues. Trimming took 5 bases from V and 5 from J, leaving 16 bases between them. CDR1 and CDR2 from the germline V gene are SGHVS and FNYEAQ. CDR3 nucleotide sequence: TGTGCCAGCAGCACCAACACCCAGGGGAACGAGCAGTACTTC. This sequence encodes CASSTNTQGNEQYF.

The CDR3 DNA reads as TGTGCCAGCTCACTACTACCCCCAGGGGGCACTCCTACGAACACTGAAGCTTTCTTT. As protein: CASSLLPPGGTPTNTEAFF. The J gene is TRBJ1-1, the V gene TRBV18, with 8 bases fitting TRBD1. The CDR3 spans 19 residues. Germline V gene lookup returns CDR1 KGHSH and CDR2 LQKENI. The junction had 17 bases not matched to a gene; V was cut back by 4 bases and J by 1 base.

A few counts support this clone. An end of the junction differs from the germline gene, which may be a read error. J is TRBJ1-1 and V is TRBV2; D might be TRBD1 (5 bases). Germline V lookup: CDR1 SNHLY, CDR2 FYNNEI. The CDR3 runs to 11 residues. The CDR3 loop reads CASSDRPRVRF. DNA for the CDR3: TGTGCCAGCAGTGACAGACCCAGGGTGCGGTTT.

The CDR3 DNA is TGTGCCAGCACCATCACCTTGGGTCGGAGTGAAAAACTGTTTTTT. Amino acid sequence: CASTITLGRSEKLFF. The chain has TRBV4-2 and TRBJ1-4; D not resolved. The CDR3 length is 15 residues. V lost 7 bases and J lost 7, with 19 bases in between. The germline CDR1 and CDR2 sequences are LGHNA and YNFKEQ.

The chain recombines TRBV12-3 or TRBV12-4 with TRBJ2-7; D not resolved. The CDR3 spans 12 residues. Deletions cut 5 bases from V and 0 bases from J, with 5 bases between. This chain's CDR3 is CASSPYSYEQYF. The CDR3 bases are TGTGCCAGCAGTCCTTACTCCTACGAGCAGTACTTC.

About this clone itself: Distinct nucleotide sequences in the sample also encode this CDR3. The chain uses TRBV18 and TRBJ1-4, with a weak D call TRBD1 (6 bases). Trimming left V 3 bases short and J 5 bases short, with 10 bases between. The CDR3 sequence is 14 residues long. Germline V CDR1 and CDR2: KGHSH, LQKENI. The DNA of the CDR3 is TGTGCCAGCTCACCGCAGGGGACGAATGAAAAACTGTTTTTT. It translates to CASSPQGTNEKLFF.

This chain joins TRBV19 and TRBJ2-7, with a weak D call TRBD2 (6 bases). CDR1 and CDR2 from the germline V gene are LNHDA and SQIVND (reference sequence). The CDR3 is 16 amino acids. Trimming cost V 4 bases and J 0 bases, with 16 bases left between them. CDR3 residues: CASSTPRGITSYEQYF. Here the CDR3 DNA reads TGTGCCAGTAGTACCCCTCGGGGGATTACCTCCTACGAGCAGTACTTC.

The rearrangement uses TRBV30 and TRBJ1-3, with D possibly matching TRBD1 (5 bases). The CDR3 is 13 amino acids. The germline V gene encodes CDR1 GTSNPN and CDR2 SVGIG (reference sequence). Trimming left V 6 bases short and J 1 base short, with 10 bases between. The chain's CDR3 is CACQGRSGNTIYF. The CDR3 nucleotides read TGTGCCTGCCAGGGAAGGTCTGGAAACACCATATATTTT.

The V gene is TRBV30, the J gene TRBJ1-2; D possibly corresponds to TRBD1 (5 bases). Germline assignment: CDR1 GTSNPN and CDR2 SVGIG (reference sequence). The CDR3 loop spans 13 amino acids. V shed 7 bases and J shed 5 bases, with 17 bases lying between them. This CDR3 reads CASHRGSRYGYTF. The CDR3 DNA reads as TGTGCCTCACATCGGGGGTCTCGTTATGGCTACACCTTC.

V usage is TRBV25-1 and J usage is TRBJ1-6; no clear D gene. CDR3 length: 13 amino acids. Trimming left V 2 bases short and J 13 bases short, with 12 bases between. In germline, CDR1 is MGHDK, CDR2 SYGVNS. The CDR3 DNA reads as TGTGCCAGCAGTGAACGTGGGCCCTCCCCCCTCCACTTT. Its protein is CASSERGPSPLHF.

This chain connects TRBV4-1 to TRBJ2-2; 9 positions match TRBD2. V was pared by 0 bases and J by 1 base, with 3 bases of the junction left unmatched. The CDR3 runs to 17 residues. CDR1 and CDR2 (germline): MGHRA, YSYEKL. This CDR3 is CASSQERGRVNTGELFF. In nucleotides, the CDR3 is TGCGCCAGCAGCCAAGAACGCGGGAGGGTGAACACCGGGGAGCTGTTTTTT.

The count of this clone is one. This chain links TRBV6-6 with TRBJ1-1; D is possibly TRBD1 (6 bases). The V and J ends lost 4 bases and 11 bases respectively, with 17 bases between them. This CDR3 is built from 13 residues. Looked up from germline, CDR1 is MNHNY and CDR2 is SVGAGI (reference sequence). The DNA for the CDR3 is TGTGCCAGCAGTTCTCTGGGAAGGGGGTGGGCTTTCTTT. Its translation: CASSSLGRGWAFF.

The gene calls are TRBV9 and TRBJ2-5; the match to TRBD2 covers 10 bases. Germline CDR1 reads SGDLS; CDR2 reads YYNGEE. This CDR3 spans 17 amino acids. V trimming: 0 bases; J trimming: 3 bases; junction bases outside the gene matches: 8. This CDR3 reads CASSVDPSGGEKETQYF. CDR3 DNA: TGTGCCAGCAGCGTAGACCCGAGCGGGGGGGAAAAAGAGACCCAGTACTTC.

The chain uses TRBV6-6 and TRBJ2-1; 8 bases line up with TRBD2. The CDR3 loop spans 16 amino acids. Looked up from germline, CDR1 is MNHNY and CDR2 is SVGAGI (reference sequence). The ends lost 3 bases at V and 9 bases at J; junction bases unmatched: 13. CDR3 region: CASSYPKERGITEQFF. CDR3 bases: TGTGCCAGCAGTTATCCGAAGGAGCGGGGGATCACTGAGCAGTTCTTC.

This chain connects TRBV9 to TRBJ2-2; 8 nucleotides match TRBD1. The V and J ends lost 0 bases and 0 bases, in that order; junction bases with no gene match: 4. The CDR3 contains 17 residues. Germline V gene lookup returns CDR1 SGDLS and CDR2 YYNGEE. The CDR3 bases are TGTGCCAGCAGCGTAGAGCGGACAGGGCCGAACACCGGGGAGCTGTTTTTT. Residues: CASSVERTGPNTGELFF.

The chain uses TRBV5-3 and TRBJ1-5, with 11 bases aligning to TRBD1. TRBV5-3 is an open reading frame whose function is uncertain. The CDR3 length is 14 residues. J gave up 3 bases and V 5 bases, and 1 base lay outside the gene matches. The CDR3 DNA is TGTGCCAGAAGGGACAGGGGGCACAATCAGCCCCAGCATTTT. The encoded protein is CARRDRGHNQPQHF.

CDR3 nucleotide sequence: TGCGCCAGCAGCCATGGGACTAGCGGATTTACAGATACGCAGTATTTT. Amino acids: CASSHGTSGFTDTQYF. The genes are TRBV5-1 and TRBJ2-3; 11 nucleotides line up with TRBD2. The CDR3 length is 16 residues. The germline V gene has CDR1 SGHRS and CDR2 YFSETQ. J was trimmed by 3 bases and V by 4 bases; bases with no gene match: 7.

V usage is TRBV9 and J usage is TRBJ2-3; 9 bases map to TRBD2. The CDR3 is 15 residues long. The germline V gene encodes CDR1 SGDLS and CDR2 YYNGEE. V lost 2 bases and J lost 3; bases outside the gene matches: 4. The CDR3 sequence is CASSVIAGETDTQYF. DNA of the CDR3: TGTGCCAGCAGCGTGATAGCGGGGGAGACAGATACGCAGTATTTT.

CDR3: CASSPDMLTDTQYF. CDR3 in DNA: TGCGCCAGCAGCCCGGACATGTTGACAGATACGCAGTATTTT. The chain employs TRBV5-1 and TRBJ2-3; perhaps TRBD1 as D (5 bases). CDR3 length: 14 amino acids. Trimming took off 4 bases at V and 3 bases at J, with 12 bases between the two ends. Germline CDR1 and CDR2: SGHRS and YFSETQ. Filled out from reference TRBV5-1 and TRBJ2-3, the complete variable domain reads KAGVTQTPRYLIKTRGQQVTLSCSPISGHRSVSWYQQTPGQGLQFLFEYFSETQRNKGNFPGRFSGRQFSNSRSEMNVSTLELGDSALYLCASSPDMLTDTQYFGPGTRLTVL.